A single T cell receptor beta chain is shown here with its context. RNA was extracted with the RNeasy kit, and a quantity of about 0.45 to 1 ug was reverse transcribed using random hexamers. It was immunoSEQ multiplex PCR that amplified TCR beta CDR3 across 54 Vbeta and 13 Jbeta. In TCRdb, the immunoSEQ multiplex PCR reads were re-called with MiXCR into one record per CDR3 protein. The table shows about 83,000 distinct CDR3 sequences, with roughly 96% occurring only once. Germline values: CDR1 SGHNT, CDR2 YYREEE (reference sequence). V dropped 4 bases and J dropped 3 bases, with 10 bases sitting between them. This CDR3 spans 13 amino acids. The sample belongs to a study of CD8 T cells in Susac syndrome.

This TCR was recovered from a human donor with Susac syndrome. What was sequenced was CD8+ T cells from PBMCs. The V gene is TRBV5-4, the J gene TRBJ1-1; a possible D gene is TRBD1 (6 bases). The CDR3 region is CASSAGTHTEAFF. CDR3 in DNA: TGTGCCAGCAGCGCCGGGACACACACTGAAGCTTTCTTT.